The clone carrying this T cell receptor beta chain was recorded a few times. What it binds is not known. A universal primer site came from template switching; cDNA carried unique molecular identifiers. TCRdb used MiXCR to reprocess the 5' RACE reads, holding one entry per CDR3 protein. This table holds a few hundred thousand distinct CDR3 sequences, 9.5% to 10% found once. This sample was included in a study of identical twins. Study-wide results and limits: The study based its conclusions on cross-sectional statistical analysis and did not follow the same donors. Twins showed weaker excess sharing in their beta out-of-frame sequences. Fewer insertions marked abundant cord blood beta clonotypes; young adult naive trended weakly, memory not at all.

The same sample was also studied in work on yellow fever vaccine responses in identical twins.

Material for sequencing was PBMCs. The sequence was collected from a woman aged 18 to 35 in good health.

The CDR3 region has the DNA TGCGCCAGCAGCACGAACAGGGGGCCGGGGTCGATCACCGGGGAGCTGTTTTTT. Amino acid sequence: CASSTNRGPGSITGELFF. The rearrangement uses TRBV5-1 and TRBJ2-2, with 9 bases lining up with TRBD1. Looked up from germline, CDR1 is SGHRS and CDR2 is YFSETQ. Losses at the gene ends were 4 bases for V and 4 bases for J; bases not matched to a gene: 14. This CDR3 spans 18 amino acids.